Each of the 26 T cell receptor beta chains below was sequenced from the same sample in a study of T-cell reconstitution after alpha-beta-depleted transplantation in children. Unique molecular identifiers featured in how the TCRbeta library was prepared. TCRdb recomputed calls from the PCR reads with MiXCR, one row per CDR3 protein. This sample has more than 150,000 distinct CDR3 sequences, with approximately 15% found just once. Material: PBMCs from the stem cell graft donor, obtained from the stem cell graft. The receptors come from a human donor who donated a stem cell graft to a child with acute lymphoblastic leukemia.

This clonotype showed up many times. The V gene is TRBV10-3, the J gene TRBJ2-7, with a possible D match to TRBD2 (6 bases). Between the trimmed V and J ends, which lost 6 bases and 3 bases, there was a span of 18 bases. Germline V lookup: CDR1 ENHRY, CDR2 SYGVKD. The CDR3 has 15 residues. Here the CDR3 reads CAISSRDGGDYEQYF. The CDR3 DNA sequence: TGTGCCATCAGCTCCCGGGACGGAGGGGACTACGAGCAGTACTTC.

This clonotype was counted a single time. One junction end does not reproduce the germline sequence, and a read error may be involved. V is TRBV20-1 and J is TRBJ1-2; 7 bases agree with TRBD1. The CDR3 contains 13 residues. Germline V gives CDR1 DFQATT, CDR2 SNEGSKA (reference sequence). The CDR3 region is CSARQRGGYGYTF. CDR3 DNA sequence: TGCAGTGCTAGACAACGAGGGGGCTATGGCTACACCTTT.

This rearrangement joins TRBV5-4 to TRBJ1-1; TRBD1 might be the D (6 bases). The CDR3 has 13 amino acids. V lost 4 bases, J lost 4 bases, and 11 bases lay in between. Germline CDR1 is SGHNT and CDR2 is YYREEE (reference sequence). In DNA, the CDR3 is TGTGCCAGCAGCCACACAGGGTTCACTGAAGCTTTCTTT. Amino acid sequence: CASSHTGFTEAFF.

This clonotype was detected many times. The genes are TRBV6-1 and TRBJ1-5; D ambiguous. V was trimmed by 5 bases and J by 2 bases, leaving 16 bases between them. Germline V gives CDR1 MNHNS, CDR2 SASEGT. This CDR3 is 16 amino acids long. DNA of the CDR3: TGTGCCAGCAGTCAAAGTGGGATCTATGGCAATCAGCCCCAGCATTTT. Encoded protein: CASSQSGIYGNQPQHF.

This clonotype was recorded many times. In DNA, the CDR3 is TGTGCCAGCACCTATACCAGGGGCAGGACTTTCTATGGCTACACCTTC. Amino acids: CASTYTRGRTFYGYTF. The chain couples TRBV6-5 to TRBJ1-2; tentatively, D is TRBD1 (6 bases). Germline lookup yields CDR1 MNHEY and CDR2 SVGAGI. Trimming stripped 7 bases from V and 4 bases from J, with 22 bases between. The CDR3 consists of 16 residues.

This clonotype was observed many times. The chain carries TRBV18 and TRBJ1-4, with 7 positions matching TRBD1. The CDR3 runs to 15 residues. The germline CDR1 and CDR2 sequences are KGHSH and LQKENI. V lost 3 bases to trimming and J lost 4 bases; unmatched junction nucleotides: 5. DNA of the CDR3: TGTGCCAGCTCACCGCCGGGACAGCGTAATGAAAAACTGTTTTTT. Translated: CASSPPGQRNEKLFF.

There are many counts of this clonotype. The J gene is TRBJ2-5, the V gene TRBV4-1; 7 nucleotides match TRBD2. This CDR3 has 16 amino acids. Germline lookup yields CDR1 MGHRA and CDR2 YSYEKL. V lost 0 bases to trimming and J lost 3 bases; unmatched junction nucleotides: 7. CDR3 in amino acids: CASSQDSTSRKETQYF. The CDR3 nucleotides read TGCGCCAGCAGCCAAGATTCGACTAGCAGAAAAGAGACCCAGTACTTC.

A word on this clonotype: A much larger clone lies a single base off, so this may be a read error. V and J are TRBV5-1 and TRBJ1-4; D is ambiguous. The CDR3 extends over 14 amino acids. Per germline, CDR1 SGHRS and CDR2 YFSETQ. V was shortened by 6 bases and J by 6 bases, with 15 bases between the two germline ends. The CDR3 loop is CASIFDKADEKLFF. The CDR3 DNA follows: TGCGCCAGCATCTTCGATAAGGCTGATGAAAAACTGTTTTTT. Filled out from reference TRBV5-1 and TRBJ1-4, the complete variable domain reads KAGVTQTPRYLIKTRGQQVTLSCSPISGHRSVSWYQQTPGQGLQFLFEYFSETQRNKGNFPGRFSGRQFSNSRSEMNVSTLELGDSALYLCASIFDKADEKLFFGSGTQLSVL.

This chain connects TRBV4-1 to TRBJ1-2, with TRBD1 matching over 12 bases. The CDR3 runs to 17 residues. Trimming at V came to 5 bases and at J to 6 bases, leaving 13 bases not matched to a gene. Germline CDR1 and CDR2: MGHRA and YSYEKL. CDR3 in amino acids: CASSYPGTGGGGNGYTF. CDR3 nucleotide sequence: TGCGCCAGCAGCTACCCCGGGACAGGGGGCGGAGGAAATGGCTACACCTTC.

This clonotype was found many times. This rearrangement joins TRBV4-1 to TRBJ2-7, with D perhaps assigned TRBD1 or TRBD2 (5 bases each). The V gene's germline CDR1 is MGHRA and CDR2 YSYEKL. This CDR3 contains 17 residues. Trimming removed 1 base from V and 1 base from J, with 17 bases in between. CDR3 nucleotide sequence: TGCGCCAGCAGCCAAGGGACGGGACGGGGAAAATCCTACGAGCAGTACTTC. This sequence encodes CASSQGTGRGKSYEQYF.

In this sample, this clonotype turned up a few times. This rearrangement joins TRBV11-2 to TRBJ2-7, with no clear D. This CDR3 contains 15 residues. V was clipped by 3 bases and J by 6 bases, with 18 bases between them. Germline assignment: CDR1 SGHAT and CDR2 FQNNGV. The CDR3 is CASSLLGPNLSEQYF. In DNA, the CDR3 is TGTGCCAGCAGCTTGTTAGGGCCAAACTTATCCGAGCAGTACTTC. The entire variable domain, with the rest obtained from reference TRBV11-2 and TRBJ2-7, is as follows: EAGVAQSPRYKIIEKRQSVAFWCNPISGHATLYWYQQILGQGPKLLIQFQNNGVVDDSQLPKDRFSAERLKGVDSTLKIQPAKLEDSAVYLCASSLLGPNLSEQYFGPGTRLTVT.

This clonotype was detected many times. V and J are TRBV5-1 and TRBJ2-1; possibly TRBD2 for D (6 bases). The germline CDR1 and CDR2 sequences are SGHRS and YFSETQ. This CDR3 is 12 amino acids long. V was cut by 5 bases and J by 6 bases, with 9 bases left in between. The CDR3 region is CASRAGTNEQFF. CDR3 DNA: TGCGCCAGCAGGGCGGGGACCAATGAGCAGTTCTTC.

This clonotype came up many times. J is TRBJ1-1 and V is TRBV5-1; a weak D match, TRBD1 (6 bases). Germline V lookup: CDR1 SGHRS, CDR2 YFSETQ. The CDR3 is 14 amino acids. V gave up 5 bases and J gave up 8 bases, with 19 bases separating them. The CDR3 loop is CASRDIDRLGEAFF. The DNA for the CDR3 is TGCGCCAGCAGAGATATTGACAGGCTCGGCGAAGCTTTCTTT.

A word on this clonotype: A much larger clone differs from this one at a single base, so this may be a read error. The rearrangement uses TRBV20-1 and TRBJ2-3; D may match TRBD1 or TRBD2 (6 bases each). CDR3 length: 14 residues. The germline CDR1 and CDR2 sequences are DFQATT and SNEGSKA (reference sequence). CDR3 residues: CSPSRRGRTDTQYF. The CDR3 coding sequence is TGCAGTCCTAGTCGTCGGGGGCGCACAGATACGCAGTATTTT.

The rearrangement joins TRBV7-9 to TRBJ2-1; 14 positions match TRBD2. V lost 5 bases and J lost 7; bases outside the gene matches: 4. Germline CDR1 SEHNR, CDR2 FQNEAQ (reference sequence). The CDR3 runs 15 residues. The CDR3 DNA sequence: TGTGCCAGCAGCAGGACTAGCGGGAGGAGGAATGAGCAGTTCTTC. Protein sequence: CASSRTSGRRNEQFF.

There are a few counts of this clonotype. This chain connects TRBV20-1 to TRBJ2-7; 9 nucleotides align to TRBD1. CDR3 size: 13 residues. V shed 5 bases, J shed 6 bases, and the junction held 8 bases outside the gene matches. Germline CDR1 and CDR2: DFQATT and SNEGSKA (reference sequence). The CDR3 is CSAEGDRGFEQYF. CDR3 bases: TGCAGTGCTGAGGGAGACAGGGGGTTCGAGCAGTACTTC.

At least ten counts were recorded for this clonotype. The V gene is TRBV12-3 or TRBV12-4, the J gene TRBJ2-2; D is perhaps TRBD2 (6 bases). With 3 bases removed from V and 4 bases from J, the gap between germline ends came to 15 bases. The CDR3 has 16 residues. The DNA for the CDR3 is TGTGCCAGCAGTTTTATCTCGGGAGACGGCACCGGGGAGCTGTTTTTT. The encoded protein is CASSFISGDGTGELFF.

This clonotype was seen many times. The V call is TRBV29-1, the J call TRBJ1-4; 9 positions match TRBD1. After removal of 5 bases from V and 5 bases from J, the junction contained 3 bases not matched to a gene. In germline, CDR1 is SQVTM, CDR2 ANQGSEA. The CDR3 covers 13 residues. The CDR3 is CSVLGQGNEKLFF. The CDR3 coding sequence is TGCAGCGTTCTAGGACAGGGGAATGAAAAACTGTTTTTT. The whole variable domain, filled in from reference TRBV29-1 and TRBJ1-4, reads SAVISQKPSRDICQRGTSLTIQCQVDSQVTMMFWYRQQPGQSLTLIATANQGSEATYESGFVIDKFPISRPNLTFSTLTVSNMSPEDSSIYLCSVLGQGNEKLFFGSGTQLSVL.

At least ten counts were recorded for this clonotype. The chain recombines TRBV4-1 with TRBJ2-7; unclear D gene. V dropped 1 base and J dropped 1 base, with 14 bases sitting between them. CDR1 and CDR2 from the germline V gene are MGHRA and YSYEKL. The CDR3 consists of 16 residues. CDR3 loop: CASSQGPALSSYEQYF. The CDR3, as DNA: TGCGCCAGCAGCCAAGGTCCAGCTTTGAGTTCCTACGAGCAGTACTTC.

This clonotype was observed a handful of times. The chain uses TRBV7-7 and TRBJ1-6, with a possible D match to TRBD1 (6 bases). V gave up 4 bases and J gave up 10 bases, with 11 bases separating them. The V gene's germline CDR1 is SSHAT and CDR2 FNYEAQ (reference sequence). CDR3 length: 13 amino acids. The CDR3: CASSWTEGSPLHF. CDR3 nucleotides: TGTGCCAGCAGCTGGACAGAAGGATCACCCCTCCACTTT. The whole variable domain, remainder taken from reference TRBV7-7 and TRBJ1-6, is GAGVSQSPRYKVTKRGQDVTLRCDPISSHATLYWYQQALGQGPEFLTYFNYEAQPDKSGLPSDRFSAERPEGSISTLTIQRTEQRDSAMYRCASSWTEGSPLHFGNGTRLTVT.

In its sample, this clonotype was seen many times. The CDR3 is CASSRGRTYGYTF. CDR3 nucleotides: TGTGCCAGCAGTCGGGGACGGACCTATGGCTACACCTTC. The chain links TRBV28 to TRBJ1-2, with a tentative D call TRBD1 (5 bases). V gave up 5 bases and J gave up 4 bases, with 11 bases separating them. The germline V gene has CDR1 MDHEN and CDR2 SYDVKM. This CDR3 region has 13 residues.

This clonotype has at least ten counts. The V gene is TRBV10-3, the J gene TRBJ2-3; perhaps TRBD1 as D (6 bases). The germline V and J ends were trimmed by 4 bases and 3 bases, with 8 bases remaining between them. The CDR3 loop spans 13 amino acids. Germline loops: CDR1 ENHRY, CDR2 SYGVKD. Written as DNA, the CDR3 is TGTGCCATCAGTGTTGGACAGACAGATACGCAGTATTTT. This translates into CAISVGQTDTQYF.

The V call is TRBV7-9, the J call TRBJ1-2; possibly TRBD1 for D (6 bases). The CDR3 is 13 residues long. Trimming pared 6 bases from V and 4 bases from J, leaving 12 bases between. The germline CDR1 and CDR2 sequences are SEHNR and FQNEAQ (reference sequence). CDR3 nucleotide sequence: TGTGCCAGCAGACAGGGCCAACCCTATGGCTACACCTTC. This translates into CASRQGQPYGYTF.

Comments on this clonotype: This may be a read error, as it is one base from a much larger clone. This chain joins TRBV5-1 and TRBJ2-1; maybe TRBD1 (6 bases). Germline CDR1 reads SGHRS; CDR2 reads YFSETQ. CDR3 length: 13 amino acids. As DNA, the CDR3 is TGCGCCAGCAGCCAACCAGGGGACGATGAGGAGTTCTTC. This gives the protein CASSQPGDDEEFF.

V is TRBV5-1 and J is TRBJ2-2, with unresolved D. Germline V gene lookup returns CDR1 SGHRS and CDR2 YFSETQ. CDR3 size: 15 residues. V was trimmed by 2 bases and J by 3 bases, leaving 11 bases between them. The CDR3 protein is CASSLPTADTGELFF. DNA for the CDR3: TGCGCCAGCAGCTTACCCACCGCGGACACCGGGGAGCTGTTTTTT.

This clonotype was observed a handful of times. The chain couples TRBV7-8 to TRBJ2-1, with 14 bases fitting TRBD2. Unmatched junction bases numbered 12, after V lost 5 bases and J lost 9 bases. This CDR3 spans 17 amino acids. Germline loops: CDR1 SGHVS, CDR2 FQNEAQ. CDR3 loop: CASSPRLAGGVLGEQFF. CDR3 coding DNA: TGTGCCAGCAGCCCTCGACTAGCGGGAGGGGTGTTGGGTGAGCAGTTCTTC.